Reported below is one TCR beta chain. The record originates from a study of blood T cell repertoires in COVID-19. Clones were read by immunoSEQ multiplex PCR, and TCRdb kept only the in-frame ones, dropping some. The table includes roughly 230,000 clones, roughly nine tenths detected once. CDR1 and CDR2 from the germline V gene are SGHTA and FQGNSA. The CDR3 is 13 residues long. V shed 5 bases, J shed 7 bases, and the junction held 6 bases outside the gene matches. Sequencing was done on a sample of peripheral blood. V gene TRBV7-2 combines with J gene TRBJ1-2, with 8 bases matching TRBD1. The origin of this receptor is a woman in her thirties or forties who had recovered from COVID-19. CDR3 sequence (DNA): TGTGCCAGCAGCCCAGGGGGCGCGGGTGGCTACACCTTC. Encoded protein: CASSPGGAGGYTF.